The entry below describes one TCR beta chain. In the authors' workflow: Amplification from reference gene primers served as the basis for estimated nucleated cell counts. Assay: immunoSEQ multiplex PCR; the TCRdb copy retains only in-frame clones and omits some. D and trimming were read from the DNA, whereas the V and J calls and clone size are those reported in that table. There are about 280,000 clones in the sample; 90% occur only once, and over 4% lies in the top ten. Enrollees, about 18 to 90 years old, lived in approximately 25 US areas. This entry is derived from a study of blood T cell repertoires in COVID-19. About the research overall: Researchers got acute and convalescent COVID-19 samples from the United States, Italy and Spain. PBMCs, B-cell-depleted T cells, or T cells were the source of the cDNA or gDNA that made up the material.

The V gene's germline CDR1 is SGHDN and CDR2 FVKESK. V was trimmed by 1 base and J by 3 bases, leaving 19 bases between them. The CDR3 runs 18 residues. This sequence was found in a woman aged 30 to 39 with acute COVID-19. The sequenced sample consisted of PBMCs or T cells enriched from blood (not recorded which). This chain joins TRBV14 and TRBJ2-1; a weak D match, TRBD2 (5 bases). CDR3 protein: CASSQASSSTYYYNEQFF. In DNA, the CDR3 is TGTGCCAGCAGCCAAGCTTCTAGCTCCACATATTACTACAATGAGCAGTTCTTC.